This is a list of T cell receptor beta chains from one sample in a study of shared clonotypes between healthy human individuals. Only in-frame clones appear in the TCRdb table, and some are missing; sequencing was by immunoSEQ multiplex PCR. The sample carries roughly 500,000 clones, 79% recorded once. Material: PBMCs. The receptors were sampled from a woman aged 40-49 years in good health. Some clones in this sample may be carry-over from other donors' samples. Both conserved end residues are part of each CDR3. A D gene is named only where the DNA matches it firmly. Rows give clone size only sometimes, using once, few, many, or a class for an expanded clone.

TGTGCCAGCAGTCCAGGGCAGGGACGAAGCTATGGCTACACCTTC	CASSPGQGRSYGYTF	TRBV6-6	TRBJ1-2	-	-
TGTGCCAGTAGTATAAGAGGGGCCCGGGCGAGCGAGCAGTACTTC	CASSIRGARASEQYF	TRBV19	TRBJ2-7	-	-
TGTGCCGCCAATGGGATGGGGTTGGGTGAAAAACTGTTTTTT	CAANGMGLGEKLFF	TRBV27	TRBJ1-4	-	-
TGTGCCAGCAGTCCCATCGGACTAGCGGGAGGTCCGAAAACCTACGAGCAGTACTTC	CASSPIGLAGGPKTYEQYF	TRBV27	TRBJ2-7	TRBD2	once
TGTGCCAGTAGTATCGAACCCCAGGGCAGGGGACTCTACAATGAGCAGTTCTTC	CASSIEPQGRGLYNEQFF	TRBV19	TRBJ2-1	-	-
TGTGCCAGCAGCCCGGCAGGGTCCCATGGCTACACCTTC	CASSPAGSHGYTF	TRBV28	TRBJ1-2	-	-
TGTGCCAGCAGCTTAGCGGCGGGAGGGCCCTACGAGCAGTACTTC	CASSLAAGGPYEQYF	TRBV7-6	TRBJ2-7	TRBD2	-
TGCAGCGTTGAACACAGGGAAAATCCCTACAATGAGCAGTTCTTC	CSVEHRENPYNEQFF	TRBV29-1	TRBJ2-1	-	-
TGTGCCACCAGCAGAGAATTGGGGGACAGAAGCGCCGGGGAGCTGTTTTTT	CATSRELGDRSAGELFF	TRBV15	TRBJ2-2	TRBD1	-
TGTGCCCATACCGGGACTAGCGGGATCGGGGAGCTGTTTTTT	CAHTGTSGIGELFF	TRBV30	TRBJ2-2	TRBD2	-
TGTGCCAGCAGTTACTGGGGACCCCCCGGCACCGGGGAGCTGTTTTTT	CASSYWGPPGTGELFF	TRBV6-5	TRBJ2-2	-	-
TGTGCCAGCAGCCAAGATTCCCCTCCACAGGGGGCCCACGAGCAGTACTTC	CASSQDSPPQGAHEQYF	TRBV14	TRBJ2-7	TRBD1	few
TGTGCCAGCAGTTTAGCGGGGGCCCCCCTAAGCGACGAGCAGTACTTC	CASSLAGAPLSDEQYF	TRBV28	TRBJ2-7	-	-
TGTGCCAGCAGCTGGCCCTTGAACACTGAAGCTTTCTTT	CASSWPLNTEAFF	TRBV11-2	TRBJ1-1	-	-
TGTGCCAGCAGCCGCCACAGGTACGAGCAGTACTTC	CASSRHRYEQYF	TRBV9	TRBJ2-7	-	-
TGTGCCAGCAGGGCGGGGCCCTACGAGCAGTACTTC	CASRAGPYEQYF	TRBV6-5	TRBJ2-7	-	-
TGTGCCAGCAGGATACCGGGACTAGCCTCCAATGAGCAGTTCTTC	CASRIPGLASNEQFF	TRBV7-2	TRBJ2-1	TRBD2	once
TGTGCCAGCAGCTTACCCGGGTCAGACGGGGAGCTGTTTTTT	CASSLPGSDGELFF	TRBV7-6	TRBJ2-2	-	-
TGTGCCAGCAGTCCCGCCTACAATGAGCAGTTCTTC	CASSPAYNEQFF	TRBV28	TRBJ2-1	-	-
TGTGCCATCAGCCCCGGGACAGGGACTTTCGAGCAGTACTTC	CAISPGTGTFEQYF	TRBV10-3	TRBJ2-7	TRBD1	-
TGCGCCAGCAGCTACCTCACAGGGACCGGGGAGCTGTTTTTT	CASSYLTGTGELFF	TRBV5-1	TRBJ2-2	-	-
TGTGCCAGCAGCTTGTCGGCAGGGCAAGCCAAAAACATTCAGTACTTC	CASSLSAGQAKNIQYF	TRBV5-4	TRBJ2-4	-	once
TGCGCCAGCAGCTTGCCCAGGGTAGCGGGGTTTAACACAGATACGCAGTATTTT	CASSLPRVAGFNTDTQYF	TRBV5-1	TRBJ2-3	TRBD2	-
TGTGCCATCAGCGCGGGACTAGCGGGGAATGAGCAGTTCTTC	CAISAGLAGNEQFF	TRBV10-3	TRBJ2-1	TRBD2	-
TGTGCCTGGAGTGTAAGGGGAATTCAGCCCCAGCATTTT	CAWSVRGIQPQHF	TRBV30	TRBJ1-5	-	few
TGTGCCAGCAGTTTGGCTCGGACAGACTCTGGAAACACCATATATTTT	CASSLARTDSGNTIYF	TRBV28	TRBJ1-3	-	-
TGTGCCAGCAGCCTTACAGGGGTCCCCCGTGAAGCTTTCTTT	CASSLTGVPREAFF	TRBV28	TRBJ1-1	TRBD1	-
TGTGCCAGCAGCCCAAATAGAGGACAGGGACAAGAGACCCAGTACTTC	CASSPNRGQGQETQYF	TRBV28	TRBJ2-5	TRBD1	-
TGCGCCAGCAGCTTGGGTGGACTAGCGGTCTACAATGAGCAGTTCTTC	CASSLGGLAVYNEQFF	TRBV5-1	TRBJ2-1	TRBD2	once
TGTGCCAGCGCCCGCAGGGTGGAGACCCAGTACTTC	CASARRVETQYF	TRBV7-9	TRBJ2-5	-	-
TGTGCCAGCAGCCCAAGGTCTCCCGAGACCCAGTACTTC	CASSPRSPETQYF	TRBV5-6	TRBJ2-5	-	-
TGTGCCAGTAGTTCCTTAGCGGGAGCGGGGCCGGAGCAGTTCTTC	CASSSLAGAGPEQFF	TRBV19	TRBJ2-1	TRBD2	-
TGTGCCAGCAGCAGCTGGGACAGGGAGTTGCAGACCCAGTACTTC	CASSSWDRELQTQYF	TRBV5-6	TRBJ2-5	TRBD1	-
TGTGCCAGTAGTAACCTTGACAGGGTGAGCTACACCTTC	CASSNLDRVSYTF	TRBV19	TRBJ1-2	TRBD1	once
TGTGCCAGCAGTTTAAACGGGGACACTGAAGCTTTCTTT	CASSLNGDTEAFF	TRBV27	TRBJ1-1	-	-
TGTGCCAGCAGTGTCGAGAGGGGGAATACCTACGAGCAGTACTTC	CASSVERGNTYEQYF	TRBV6-1	TRBJ2-7	-	-
TGCGCCAGCAGCTTCAGCAGAACCTACGAGCAGTACTTC	CASSFSRTYEQYF	TRBV5-1	TRBJ2-7	-	-
TGTGCCAGCAGCTTACGACAAATTCTGTACGAGCAGTACTTC	CASSLRQILYEQYF	TRBV5-6	TRBJ2-7	-	-
TGTGCCAGCAGCTCGGGTGGGACTAGCTACAGCCGAGAGTACTTC	CASSSGGTSYSREYF	TRBV5-4	TRBJ2-7	TRBD2	-
TGTGCCAGTAGCAAGGGTACTAGCACAGATACGCAGTATTTT	CASSKGTSTDTQYF	TRBV19	TRBJ2-3	-	-
TGTGCCAGCAGTTTGCCGGGGGGAACGCAGTATTTT	CASSLPGGTQYF	TRBV28	TRBJ2-3	TRBD2	-
TGCGCCAGCAGCCAGGGAAGAGGGAACACCGGGGAGCTGTTTTTT	CASSQGRGNTGELFF	TRBV4-3	TRBJ2-2	-	-
TGTGCCAGCAGTGAAGCGGGCGGGATCGGCTATGGCTACACCTTC	CASSEAGGIGYGYTF	TRBV6-1	TRBJ1-2	-	once
TGCGCCAGCAGTGAGTCCCGGGACAGGGGCACCGGGGAGCTGTTTTTT	CASSESRDRGTGELFF	TRBV10-2	TRBJ2-2	TRBD1	-
TGCGCCAGCAGCTTGACAGGGCCAACTAATGAAAAACTGTTTTTT	CASSLTGPTNEKLFF	TRBV5-1	TRBJ1-4	-	-
TGTGCCAGCTCACCCGTCAACAGGGTTGGTCAGCCCCAGCATTTT	CASSPVNRVGQPQHF	TRBV18	TRBJ1-5	-	-
TGTGCCAGCAGCTTCTTTGAACTTCGCTCCAACTACGAGCAGTACTTC	CASSFFELRSNYEQYF	TRBV5-6	TRBJ2-7	-	once
TGCGCCAGCCGATCGCGAATCGGACGTGAGAATTACGAGCAGTACTTC	CASRSRIGRENYEQYF	TRBV23-1	TRBJ2-7	-	-
TGTGCCAGCAGCTTGTTCCCGGGCAGGAGCTCCTACGAGCAGTACTTC	CASSLFPGRSSYEQYF	TRBV5-6	TRBJ2-7	-	once
TGTGCCATCAGTGAGGCGGGGACCAGCACCAATGAGCAGTTCTTC	CAISEAGTSTNEQFF	TRBV10-3	TRBJ2-1	-	-
TGTGCCAGCAGCCAAAACCCCGGGACCCCGGATACGCAGTATTTT	CASSQNPGTPDTQYF	TRBV4-2	TRBJ2-3	-	-
TGTGCCAGCAGCCCCGACCGAGAGACCCAGTACTTC	CASSPDRETQYF	TRBV2	TRBJ2-5	-	-
TGTGCCAGCAGTTTCCTGCGGACTAGTAGGTTTAGTGAGCAGTTCTTC	CASSFLRTSRFSEQFF	TRBV27	TRBJ2-1	TRBD2	once
TGTGCCAGCAGCCAAAAGCGGGACAGGCGAAATGAAAAACTGTTTTTT	CASSQKRDRRNEKLFF	TRBV4-2	TRBJ1-4	TRBD1	-
TGTGCCAGCAGCTTAAGGCCCCTAATCTATCAGGCGGAGAACACTGAAGCTTTCTTT	CASSLRPLIYQAENTEAFF	TRBV7-8	TRBJ1-1	-	few